A selection of T cell receptor beta chains follows, all from one sample in a study of blood T cell repertoires in COVID-19. This table comes from immunoSEQ multiplex PCR, and its TCRdb copy is limited to in-frame clones, with some not included. The table lists some 130,000 clones, approximately 82% of them singletons. The sequenced material came from peripheral blood. These receptors all come from a man aged 55 to 70 who had recovered from COVID-19. Each CDR3 is given with its conserved first and last residue. D genes are given only for firm matches. Expanded clones are given a class, and other clones once, few, many or no size at all.

.	.	TRBV28	TRBJ1-1	CASTTPAAGMNTEAFF	TGTGCCAGCACCACCCCCGCGGCAGGGATGAACACTGAAGCTTTCTTT
.	.	TRBV19	TRBJ2-5	CASGHLQETQYF	TGTGCCAGCGGACACCTTCAAGAGACCCAGTACTTC
TRBD2	.	TRBV9	TRBJ2-2	CASSVDGGSGTGELFF	TGTGCCAGCAGCGTAGACGGCGGGAGCGGCACCGGGGAGCTGTTTTTT
TRBD1	.	TRBV28	TRBJ1-1	CASSLRTGWDTEAFF	TGTGCCAGCAGTTTGAGGACAGGGTGGGACACTGAAGCTTTCTTT
.	.	TRBV6-2/TRBV6-3	TRBJ2-7	CASSYPDSSYEQYF	TGTGCCAGCAGTTACCCGGACAGCTCCTACGAGCAGTACTTC
TRBD1	.	TRBV5-4	TRBJ1-3	CASSQGQANSGNTIYF	TGTGCCAGCAGCCAGGGACAGGCCAACTCTGGAAACACCATATATTTT
.	.	TRBV5-1	TRBJ2-1	CASSLTPLGGNSYNEQFF	TGCGCCAGCAGCTTGACCCCTTTGGGGGGAAATTCCTACAATGAGCAGTTCTTC
TRBD1	.	TRBV5-1	TRBJ2-5	CASSAPWTGGETQYF	TGCGCCAGCAGCGCGCCTTGGACAGGTGGAGAGACCCAGTACTTC
TRBD2	.	TRBV4-2	TRBJ2-7	CASSQGLAGGFSSYEQYF	TGTGCCAGCAGCCAAGGACTAGCGGGAGGTTTTAGCTCCTACGAGCAGTACTTC
TRBD1	once	TRBV6-5	TRBJ2-2	CASSQGANTGELFF	TGTGCCAGCAGTCAGGGGGCGAATACCGGGGAGCTGTTTTTT
.	.	TRBV30	TRBJ2-6	CAWSLLGQSSGANVLTF	TGTGCCTGGAGCCTCTTGGGACAAAGCTCTGGGGCCAACGTCCTGACTTTC
.	.	TRBV2	TRBJ1-6	CASSEPSVGRVDSPLHF	TGTGCCAGCAGTGAACCCTCCGTGGGCAGGGTGGATTCACCCCTCCACTTT
TRBD1	once	TRBV9	TRBJ1-2	CASSAPGTGGKDGYTF	TGTGCCAGCAGCGCACCCGGGACAGGGGGAAAGGATGGCTACACCTTC
.	.	TRBV7-2	TRBJ1-5	CASSLAQGRGQPQHF	TGTGCCAGCAGCTTAGCGCAGGGGAGAGGTCAGCCCCAGCATTTT
.	.	TRBV5-1	TRBJ2-5	CASSPSIRLEWDQETQYF	TGCGCCAGCAGCCCTTCTATCCGACTAGAGTGGGACCAAGAGACCCAGTACTTC
TRBD1	once	TRBV4-2	TRBJ1-4	CASSQLISQGADEKLFF	TGTGCCAGCAGCCAACTTATTTCTCAGGGGGCGGATGAAAAACTGTTTTTT
.	.	TRBV6-4	TRBJ1-5	CASIPADISNQPQHF	TGTGCCAGCATCCCGGCGGATATTAGCAATCAGCCCCAGCATTTT
.	few	TRBV30	TRBJ1-6	CAWSPGDNSPLHF	TGTGCCTGGAGTCCAGGGGATAATTCACCCCTCCACTTT
TRBD2	few	TRBV7-2	TRBJ2-1	CASSLALAGHNEQFF	TGTGCCAGCAGCTTAGCGCTAGCGGGACACAATGAGCAGTTCTTC
TRBD2	.	TRBV2	TRBJ2-3	CASSPLRAGGQTDTQYF	TGTGCCAGCAGTCCTCTCCGAGCGGGAGGGCAGACAGATACGCAGTATTTT